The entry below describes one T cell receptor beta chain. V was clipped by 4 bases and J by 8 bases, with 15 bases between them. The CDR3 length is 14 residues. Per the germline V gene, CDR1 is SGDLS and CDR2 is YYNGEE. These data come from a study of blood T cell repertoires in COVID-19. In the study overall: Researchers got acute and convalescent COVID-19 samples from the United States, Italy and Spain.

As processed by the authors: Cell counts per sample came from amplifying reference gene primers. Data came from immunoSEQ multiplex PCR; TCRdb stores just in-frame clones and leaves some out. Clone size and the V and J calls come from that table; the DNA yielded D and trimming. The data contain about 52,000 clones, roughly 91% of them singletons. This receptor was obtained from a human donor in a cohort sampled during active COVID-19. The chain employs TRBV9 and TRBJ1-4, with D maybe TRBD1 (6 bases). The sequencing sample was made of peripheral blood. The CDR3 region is CASSPGGAQEKLFF. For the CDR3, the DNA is TGTGCCAGCAGCCCGGGGGGGGCTCAGGAAAAACTGTTTTTT.